This T cell receptor (beta chain) was profiled in a study of T cell responses to AZD1222 COVID-19 vaccine. The assay was immunoSEQ multiplex PCR, and TCRdb's table has in-frame clones only and misses some. The repertoire has 150,000 to 200,000 clones, around 90% of them found once; the top ten carry approximately 1.2%. CDR3 length: 13 residues. Germline CDR1 reads SEHNR; CDR2 reads FQNEAQ (reference sequence). The V end lost 10 bases, the J end lost 8 bases, and 18 bases lay between the germline ends. Second-dose intervals near 4 or 12 weeks were combined. Sequences were derived from peripheral blood, sampled 28 days after the second AZD1222 dose. The gene calls are TRBV7-9 and TRBJ2-1; D remains unclear. This clonotype was sampled from an adult who received the AZD1222 COVID-19 vaccine. Written as DNA, the CDR3 is TGTGCCACCTACGACTTAATCGGCGATGAGCAGTTCTTC. Translation: CATYDLIGDEQFF. The variable domain in full, with the rest retrieved from reference TRBV7-9 and TRBJ2-1, is DTGVSQNPRHKITKRGQNVTFRCDPISEHNRLYWYRQTLGQGPEFLTYFQNEAQLEKSRLLSDRFSAERPKGSFSTLEIQRTEQGDSAMYLCATYDLIGDEQFFGPGTRLTVL.